This TCR beta chain stems from a study of cytomegalovirus exposure and HLA in healthy donors. The CDR3 contains 15 residues. Trimming took 0 bases from V and 4 from J, leaving 12 bases between them. The V gene's germline CDR1 is SGHTA and CDR2 FQGTGA. As regards this clone: Its target is unknown.

Use of 60 Vbeta and 13 Jbeta primers characterized the PCR. The assay was immunoSEQ multiplex PCR, and TCRdb's table has in-frame clones only and misses some. The repertoire consists of some 110,000 clones, with 65% to 85% occurring once and the leading ten covering about 5.3%. Findings and limits, study-wide: The authors later linked a missense DCLRE1C variant to TCR beta V- and J-gene trimming. In an earlier analysis, productive rearrangement rates for most beta V segments clustered near 90% or 30%. Around 160 TCR beta chains were listed as cytomegalovirus-associated.

Unrecorded immune exposure was likely among donors, who were nominally healthy when sampled. Sample: PBMCs. The clonotype originates from a male donor in good health and CMV-seronegative. This chain joins TRBV7-3 and TRBJ1-2; D remains unclear. In DNA, the CDR3 is TGTGCCAGCAGCTTAACACCGGGTTCTGGCTATGGCTACACCTTC. Translation gives CASSLTPGSGYGYTF.